What follows is one T cell receptor (beta chain) and its context. This record comes from a study of response to subunit inactivated influenza vaccine. A single record per CDR3 protein comes from TCRdb applying MiXCR to the RT-PCR reads. The data hold more than 450,000 distinct CDR3 sequences, with 12% observed a single time. The CDR3 covers 13 residues. CDR1 and CDR2 (germline): SNHLY, FYNNEI. Deletions cut 10 bases from V and 0 bases from J, with 12 bases between. This clonotype originated in a man aged 50 to 60 who received an inactivated influenza vaccine. The rearrangement joins TRBV2 to TRBJ1-1; no firm D call. The material sequenced was PBMCs from blood, taken on the day of vaccination. The CDR3 loop reads CATRPSMNTEAFF. The CDR3 DNA reads as TGTGCCACAAGACCGAGCATGAACACTGAAGCTTTCTTT.